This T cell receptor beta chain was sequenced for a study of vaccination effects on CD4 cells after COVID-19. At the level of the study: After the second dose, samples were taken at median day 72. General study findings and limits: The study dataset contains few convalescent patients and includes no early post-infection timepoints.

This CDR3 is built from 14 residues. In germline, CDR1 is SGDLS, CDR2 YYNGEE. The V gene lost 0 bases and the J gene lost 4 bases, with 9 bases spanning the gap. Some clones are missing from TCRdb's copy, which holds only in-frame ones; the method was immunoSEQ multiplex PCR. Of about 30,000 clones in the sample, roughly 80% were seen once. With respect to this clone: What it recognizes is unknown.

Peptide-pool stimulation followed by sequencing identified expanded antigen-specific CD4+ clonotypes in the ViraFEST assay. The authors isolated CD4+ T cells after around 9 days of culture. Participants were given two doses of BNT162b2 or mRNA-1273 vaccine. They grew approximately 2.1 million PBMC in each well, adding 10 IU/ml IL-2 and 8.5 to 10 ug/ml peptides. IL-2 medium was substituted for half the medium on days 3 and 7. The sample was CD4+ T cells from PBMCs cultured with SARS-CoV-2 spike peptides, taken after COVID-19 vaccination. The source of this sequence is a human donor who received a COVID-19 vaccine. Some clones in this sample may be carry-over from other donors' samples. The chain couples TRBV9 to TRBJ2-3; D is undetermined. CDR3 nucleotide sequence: TGTGCCAGCAGCGTAGGGTCCATCGCAGATACGCAGTATTTT. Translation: CASSVGSIADTQYF. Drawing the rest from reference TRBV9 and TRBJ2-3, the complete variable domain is DSGVTQTPKHLITATGQRVTLRCSPRSGDLSVYWYQQSLDQGLQFLIQYYNGEERAKGNILERFSAQQFPDLHSELNLSSLELGDSALYFCASSVGSIADTQYFGPGTRLTVL.